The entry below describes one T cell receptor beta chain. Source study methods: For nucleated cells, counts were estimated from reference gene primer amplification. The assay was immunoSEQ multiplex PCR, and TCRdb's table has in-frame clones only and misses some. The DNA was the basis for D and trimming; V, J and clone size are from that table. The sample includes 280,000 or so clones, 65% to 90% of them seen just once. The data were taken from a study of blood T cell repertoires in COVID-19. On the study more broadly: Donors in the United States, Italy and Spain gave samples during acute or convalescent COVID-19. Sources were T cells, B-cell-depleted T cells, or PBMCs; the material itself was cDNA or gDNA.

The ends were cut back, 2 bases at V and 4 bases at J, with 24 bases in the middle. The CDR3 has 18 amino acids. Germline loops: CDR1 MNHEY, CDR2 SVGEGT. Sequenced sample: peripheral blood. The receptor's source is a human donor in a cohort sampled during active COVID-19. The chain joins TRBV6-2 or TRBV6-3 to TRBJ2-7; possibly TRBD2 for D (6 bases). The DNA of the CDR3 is TGTGCCAGCAGTTACCGTGCCCGGTGGGGCGGGATGGTATACGAGCAGTACTTC. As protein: CASSYRARWGGMVYEQYF.